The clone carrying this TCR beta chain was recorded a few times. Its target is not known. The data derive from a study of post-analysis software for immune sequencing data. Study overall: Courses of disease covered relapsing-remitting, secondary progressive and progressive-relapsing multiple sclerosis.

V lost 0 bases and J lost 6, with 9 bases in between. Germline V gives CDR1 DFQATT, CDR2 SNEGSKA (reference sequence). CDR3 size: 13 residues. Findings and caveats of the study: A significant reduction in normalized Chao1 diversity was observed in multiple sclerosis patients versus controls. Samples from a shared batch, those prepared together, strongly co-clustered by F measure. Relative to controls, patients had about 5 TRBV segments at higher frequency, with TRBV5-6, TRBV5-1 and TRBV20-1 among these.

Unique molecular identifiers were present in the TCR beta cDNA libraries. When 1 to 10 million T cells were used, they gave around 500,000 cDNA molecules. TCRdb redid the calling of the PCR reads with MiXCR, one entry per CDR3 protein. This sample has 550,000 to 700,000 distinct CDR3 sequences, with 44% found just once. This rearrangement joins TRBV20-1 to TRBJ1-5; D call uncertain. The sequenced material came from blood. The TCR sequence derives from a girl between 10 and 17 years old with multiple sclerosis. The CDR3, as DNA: TGCAGTGCTAGAGAAGGACTCACTCAGCCCCAGCATTTT. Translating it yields CSAREGLTQPQHF.